These T cell receptor beta chains were read from a single sample in a study of early T cells in non-severe SARS-CoV-2 infection. TCRdb itself ran the 5' RACE reads through MiXCR, one entry per CDR3 protein. Among 32,000 or so distinct CDR3 sequences, under 6% were seen once, and the ten largest hold roughly an eighth. Material: whole blood. All receptors derive from an adult who was a healthcare worker with PCR-confirmed SARS-CoV-2 infection or an uninfected control (not recorded which). CDR3s include the opening cysteine and the closing phenylalanine or tryptophan. A D gene is named only where the DNA matches it firmly. Size is omitted from some rows. Given values are once, few, many or a class for expanded clones.

v_gene	abundance	j_gene	d_gene	CDR3nt	CDR3aa
TRBV19	few	TRBJ1-4	TRBD1	TGTGCCAGTAGACCGGGACAGAAGAATGAAAAACTGTTTTTT	CASRPGQKNEKLFF
TRBV10-3	many	TRBJ2-1	NA	TGTGCCATCAGGGGGGAGACAGCTGCATCCTACAATGAGCAGTTCTTC	CAIRGETAASYNEQFF
TRBV5-1	many	TRBJ2-1	NA	TGCGCCAGCAGCTTGATAGGGGAGTTTGACAATGAGCAGTTCTTC	CASSLIGEFDNEQFF
TRBV3-1	many	TRBJ1-2	NA	TGTGCCAGCAGCCAAGGAGGAGGGACCGCATCTGGCTACACCTTC	CASSQGGGTASGYTF
TRBV5-1	NA	TRBJ2-3	NA	TGCGCCAGCAGCTTGGAGTGGGGCACAGATACGCAGTATTTT	CASSLEWGTDTQYF
TRBV9	many	TRBJ2-1	NA	TGTGCCAGCAGCGTAGGGACAGAGTACAATGAGCAGTTCTTC	CASSVGTEYNEQFF
TRBV6-6	many	TRBJ2-2	TRBD2	TGTGCCAGCAAACCCGGACTAGCGGGGACCGGGGAGCTGTTTTTT	CASKPGLAGTGELFF
TRBV5-5	few	TRBJ1-5	TRBD1	TGTGCCAGCAGCTTGCTAGGGGGCAATAGCAATCAGCCCCAGCATTTT	CASSLLGGNSNQPQHF
TRBV6-5	few	TRBJ1-4	NA	TGTGCCAGCAGTTATGGCAGGAATAATGAAAAACTGTTTTTT	CASSYGRNNEKLFF
TRBV12-3/TRBV12-4	few	TRBJ1-6	TRBD1	TGTGCCAGCAGCTCACGGACAGGGGCTAATTCACCCCTCCACTTT	CASSSRTGANSPLHF
TRBV11-2	many	TRBJ2-6	NA	TGTGCCAGCAGCTTCTCGACAGGCTCTGGGGCCAACGTCCTGACTTTC	CASSFSTGSGANVLTF
TRBV29-1	NA	TRBJ2-3	TRBD2	TGCAGCGTCGGATGGGTAGCGGGGGGGCCAAGCACAGATACGCAGTATTTT	CSVGWVAGGPSTDTQYF
TRBV7-9	many	TRBJ2-3	TRBD2	TGTGCCAGCAGCTTAGACCTAGCGGGGGGCCGGGATACGCAGTATTTT	CASSLDLAGGRDTQYF
TRBV6-5	many	TRBJ2-2	TRBD2	TGTGCCAGCAGTTACGGGGGGGGAACCGGGGAGCTGTTTTTT	CASSYGGGTGELFF
TRBV29-1	many	TRBJ2-3	TRBD2	TGCAGCGTGGGCCCCGTGTGGCGGGGGGGCAGAAATACGCAGTATTTT	CSVGPVWRGGRNTQYF
TRBV6-2/TRBV6-3	NA	TRBJ2-4	TRBD1	TGTGCCAGCAGTAACGGACAGGGGGCTCGAAACATTCAGTACTTC	CASSNGQGARNIQYF
TRBV6-4	many	TRBJ2-1	NA	TGTGCCAGCAGTGACGGGGATGGGTCGCGAAGGCAGTTCTTC	CASSDGDGSRRQFF
TRBV7-9	many	TRBJ2-1	NA	TGTGCCAGCAGCTATAGGGGGGGCCGGAATGAGCAGTTCTTC	CASSYRGGRNEQFF
TRBV5-4	many	TRBJ2-5	TRBD2	TGTGCCAGCAGCTCCGGACTAGCGGGAGTAGAGACCCAGTACTTC	CASSSGLAGVETQYF
TRBV27	many	TRBJ2-5	TRBD2	TGTGCCAGCAGTGCGGAGCGGGGGGACGTGGAGACCCAGTACTTC	CASSAERGDVETQYF
TRBV29-1	many	TRBJ1-1	NA	TGCAGCGCTGCCCTAGGGGCTGAAGCTTTCTTT	CSAALGAEAFF
TRBV28	NA	TRBJ2-1	TRBD2	TGTGCCACCACCACGGGGGGCTCCTACAATGAGCAGTTCTTC	CATTTGGSYNEQFF
TRBV14	many	TRBJ1-1	NA	TGTGCCAGCAGCCAAGATCGGTACAGGAGGAACACTGAAGCTTTCTTT	CASSQDRYRRNTEAFF
TRBV27	many	TRBJ2-1	NA	TGTGCCAGCAGTCCGCCCTCGGACACCGACTCCTACAATGAGCAGTTCTTC	CASSPPSDTDSYNEQFF
TRBV7-9	many	TRBJ1-2	TRBD1	TGTGCCAGCAGCTTCGGACAGGGGAACTATGGCTACACCTTC	CASSFGQGNYGYTF
TRBV3-1	many	TRBJ1-3	NA	TGTGCCAGCAGCCGACGGGACCAGGGAAACACCATATATTTT	CASSRRDQGNTIYF
TRBV7-2	many	TRBJ1-6	TRBD1	TGTGCCAGCAGCTCCCGGGACAGTTCACCCCTCCACTTT	CASSSRDSSPLHF
TRBV7-8	NA	TRBJ1-6	TRBD1	TGTGCCAGCAGCTTGAATACCGGGACAGGCTACAACTCACCCCTCCACTTT	CASSLNTGTGYNSPLHF
TRBV21-1	few	TRBJ2-4	NA	TGTGCCACCATCCCCCGGGAAAACATTCAGTACTTC	CATIPRENIQYF
TRBV3-1	NA	TRBJ2-7	TRBD2	TGTGCCAGCAGCCGCAACACCGGGACTAGCGGGGGTAAGCAGTACTTC	CASSRNTGTSGGKQYF
TRBV12-3/TRBV12-4	many	TRBJ2-5	NA	TGTGCCAGCAGTCCGGGACCAAAAGAGACCCAGTACTTC	CASSPGPKETQYF
TRBV4-2	many	TRBJ2-3	NA	TGTGCCAGCAGCCAAGCGAGGGATACGCAGTATTTT	CASSQARDTQYF
TRBV7-9	many	TRBJ1-2	TRBD1	TGTGCCAGCAGCTTCCCGGGACAGGGCCCTAGTGGCTACACCTTC	CASSFPGQGPSGYTF
TRBV19	many	TRBJ2-7	TRBD1	TGTGCCAGTAGTATTTCAGGACAGGCTGGCAGTGGGGCCTACGAGCAGTACTTC	CASSISGQAGSGAYEQYF
TRBV15	few	TRBJ2-1	TRBD1	TGTGCCACCAGAATGGGACAGCTCCCCTACAATGAGCAGTTCTTC	CATRMGQLPYNEQFF